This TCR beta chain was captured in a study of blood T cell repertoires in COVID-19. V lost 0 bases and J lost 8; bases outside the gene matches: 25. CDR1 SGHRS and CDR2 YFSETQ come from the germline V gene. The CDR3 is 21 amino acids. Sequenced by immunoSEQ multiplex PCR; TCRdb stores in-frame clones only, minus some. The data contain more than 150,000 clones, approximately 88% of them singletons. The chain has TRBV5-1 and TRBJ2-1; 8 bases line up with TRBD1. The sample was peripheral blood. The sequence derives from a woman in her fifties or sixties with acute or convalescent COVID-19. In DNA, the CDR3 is TGCGCCAGCAGCTTGGCCCCCGCAGGGGGCTATCGGTCCCCGAGGGGGGATGAGCAGTTCTTC. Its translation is CASSLAPAGGYRSPRGDEQFF. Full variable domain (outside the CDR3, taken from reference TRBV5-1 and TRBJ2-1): KAGVTQTPRYLIKTRGQQVTLSCSPISGHRSVSWYQQTPGQGLQFLFEYFSETQRNKGNFPGRFSGRQFSNSRSEMNVSTLELGDSALYLCASSLAPAGGYRSPRGDEQFFGPGTRLTVL.